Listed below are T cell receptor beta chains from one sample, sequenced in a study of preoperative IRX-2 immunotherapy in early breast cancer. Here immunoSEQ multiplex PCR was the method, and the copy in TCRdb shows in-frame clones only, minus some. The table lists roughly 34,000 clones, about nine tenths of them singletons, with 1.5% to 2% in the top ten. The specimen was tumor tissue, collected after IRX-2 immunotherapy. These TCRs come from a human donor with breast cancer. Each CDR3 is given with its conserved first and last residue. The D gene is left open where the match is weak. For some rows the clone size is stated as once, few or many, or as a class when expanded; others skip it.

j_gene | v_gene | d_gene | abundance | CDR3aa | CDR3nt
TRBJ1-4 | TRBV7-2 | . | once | CASSRRAGESSNEKLFF | TGTGCCAGCAGCCGGCGGGCAGGGGAGTCGTCTAATGAAAAACTGTTTTTT
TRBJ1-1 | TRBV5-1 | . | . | CASSLGPSNTEAFF | TGCGCCAGCAGCTTAGGACCCTCGAACACTGAAGCTTTCTTT
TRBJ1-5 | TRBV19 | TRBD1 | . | CASSIRDRGLRQPQHF | TGTGCCAGTAGTATCCGGGACAGGGGCCTTCGACAGCCCCAGCATTTT
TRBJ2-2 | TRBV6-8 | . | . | CAGETANTGELFF | TGTGCCGGAGAAACGGCCAACACCGGGGAGCTGTTTTTT
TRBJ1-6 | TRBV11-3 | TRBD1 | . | CASSSPGQGFPLHF | TGTGCCAGCAGCTCCCCGGGACAGGGGTTCCCCCTCCACTTT
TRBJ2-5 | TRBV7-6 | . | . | CASSLDWGRRETQYF | TGTGCCAGCAGCTTAGATTGGGGGAGGCGGGAGACCCAGTACTTC
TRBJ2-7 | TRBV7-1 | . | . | CASSYRSRDEQYF | TGTGCCAGCAGCTATAGGTCCAGGGACGAGCAGTACTTC
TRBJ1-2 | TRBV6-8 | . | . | CAISYVSFGGYTF | TGTGCCATCAGTTACGTCTCCTTCGGGGGCTACACCTTC
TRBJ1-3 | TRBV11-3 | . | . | CASSFGGTGNTIYF | TGTGCCAGCAGCTTTGGAGGGACTGGAAACACCATATATTTT
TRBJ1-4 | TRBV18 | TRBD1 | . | CASSPGQAGEKLFF | TGTGCCAGCTCACCGGGACAGGCTGGAGAAAAACTGTTTTTT
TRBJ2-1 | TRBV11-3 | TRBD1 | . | CASSFSGGSYNEQFF | TGTGCCAGCAGCTTCTCAGGGGGCTCCTACAATGAGCAGTTCTTC
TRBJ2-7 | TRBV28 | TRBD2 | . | CASRPPPQLAGAAYEQYF | TGTGCCAGCAGACCCCCGCCCCAACTAGCGGGCGCAGCCTACGAGCAGTACTTC
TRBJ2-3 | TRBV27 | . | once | CATSDFPSTDTQYF | TGTGCCACCAGTGATTTTCCGAGCACAGATACGCAGTATTTT
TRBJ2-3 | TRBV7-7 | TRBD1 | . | CASSLLDRRTDTQYF | TGTGCCAGCAGCTTACTGGACAGGAGGACAGATACGCAGTATTTT
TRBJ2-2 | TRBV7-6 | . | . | CASIRKAGHTGELFF | TGTGCCAGCATCCGAAAGGCAGGGCACACCGGGGAGCTGTTTTTT
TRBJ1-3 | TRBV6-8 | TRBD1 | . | CASKPTGQGRDSGNTIYF | TGTGCCAGCAAACCTACGGGACAGGGGAGGGACTCTGGAAACACCATATATTTT
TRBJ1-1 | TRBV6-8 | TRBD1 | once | CASTQGGTRFSTEAFF | TGTGCCAGCACACAGGGGGGGACAAGGTTCTCCACTGAAGCTTTCTTT
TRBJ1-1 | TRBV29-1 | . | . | CSVQDRWSNTEAFF | TGCAGCGTCCAAGACAGGTGGTCGAACACTGAAGCTTTCTTT
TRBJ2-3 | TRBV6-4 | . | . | CASRGGVSTDTQYF | TGTGCCAGCAGGGGTGGAGTTAGCACAGATACGCAGTATTTT
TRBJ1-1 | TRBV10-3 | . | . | CAISESTRVNTEAFF | TGTGCCATCAGTGAGTCGACTCGGGTGAACACTGAAGCTTTCTTT
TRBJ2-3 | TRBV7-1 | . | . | CASSLIGAGSTDTQYF | TGTGCCAGCAGCTTAATAGGGGCCGGTTCCACAGATACGCAGTATTTT
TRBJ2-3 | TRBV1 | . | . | CASSQDLNSQSTDTQYF | TGCGCCAGCAGCCAAGATTTGAACAGCCAAAGCACAGATACGCAGTATTTT
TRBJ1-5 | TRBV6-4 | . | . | CASSPRMRGSNQPQHF | TGTGCCAGCAGTCCCCGAATGAGGGGGTCTAATCAGCCCCAGCATTTT
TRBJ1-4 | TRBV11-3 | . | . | CASSQGGGGNEKLFF | TGTGCCAGCAGCCAAGGGGGAGGAGGTAATGAAAAACTGTTTTTT
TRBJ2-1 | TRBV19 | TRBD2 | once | CASSIDKLAGGYNEQFF | TGTGCCAGTAGTATAGATAAACTAGCGGGAGGATACAATGAGCAGTTCTTC
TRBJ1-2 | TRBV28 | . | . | CASNRGAGSNFGYTF | TGTGCCAGCAATCGGGGGGCAGGTTCTAATTTTGGCTACACCTTC
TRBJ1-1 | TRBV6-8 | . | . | CASSDRTLVTEAFF | TGTGCCAGCAGTGATAGGACCTTGGTCACTGAAGCTTTCTTT
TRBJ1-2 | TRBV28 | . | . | CASSPRAQSRGGYTF | TGTGCCAGCAGTCCACGGGCCCAATCTAGGGGGGGCTACACCTTC
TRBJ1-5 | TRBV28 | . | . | CASSLDSSNQPQHF | TGTGCCAGCAGTCTGGACAGTAGCAATCAGCCCCAGCATTTT
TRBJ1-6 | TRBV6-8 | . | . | CASRVDSSYNSPLHF | TGTGCCAGCAGAGTGGACAGCTCCTATAATTCACCCCTCCACTTT
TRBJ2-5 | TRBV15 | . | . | CATSRGELVQETQYF | TGTGCCACCAGCAGAGGGGAGCTTGTGCAAGAGACCCAGTACTTC
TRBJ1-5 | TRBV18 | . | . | CASSPHDGQPQHF | TGTGCCAGCTCACCTCACGATGGCCAGCCCCAGCATTTT
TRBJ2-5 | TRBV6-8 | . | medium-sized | CASSADPGRETQYF | TGTGCCAGCAGTGCGGACCCCGGGAGAGAGACCCAGTACTTC
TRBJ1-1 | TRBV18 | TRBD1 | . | CASSPTDRDTTEAFF | TGTGCCAGCTCACCAACGGACAGGGATACCACTGAAGCTTTCTTT
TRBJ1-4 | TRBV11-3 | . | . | CASSSRGGTNEKLFF | TGTGCCAGCAGCTCCCGGGGGGGAACTAATGAAAAACTGTTTTTT
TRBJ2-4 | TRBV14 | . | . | CASSPNSLLLAKNIQYF | TGTGCCAGCAGCCCAAATTCACTGCTGCTAGCCAAAAACATTCAGTACTTC
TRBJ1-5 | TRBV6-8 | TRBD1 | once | CASSDRGLRQPQHF | TGTGCCAGCAGCGACAGGGGCCTACGTCAGCCCCAGCATTTT
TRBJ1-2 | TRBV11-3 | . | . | CASSLGVPNYGYTF | TGTGCCAGCAGCTTGGGCGTACCTAACTATGGCTACACCTTC
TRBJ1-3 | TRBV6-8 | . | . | CASSYRHPPGNTIYF | TGTGCCAGCAGTTACCGGCACCCACCTGGAAACACCATATATTTT
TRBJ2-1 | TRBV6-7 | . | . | CASSTGSEQFF | TGTGCCAGCAGTACAGGGAGTGAGCAGTTCTTC
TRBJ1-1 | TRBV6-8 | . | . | CASSYSMQMGQGNTEAFF | TGTGCCAGCAGTTACTCTATGCAAATGGGTCAGGGGAACACTGAAGCTTTCTTT
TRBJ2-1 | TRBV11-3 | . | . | CASSLGGSPSSYNEQFF | TGTGCCAGCAGCTTGGGAGGTAGCCCGAGCTCCTACAATGAGCAGTTCTTC
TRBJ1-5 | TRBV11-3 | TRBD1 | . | CASSVGQASNQPQHF | TGTGCCAGCAGCGTCGGACAGGCCAGCAATCAGCCCCAGCATTTT
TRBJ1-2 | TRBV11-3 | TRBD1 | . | CASSLEGDRGHSYGYTF | TGTGCCAGCAGCTTAGAAGGGGACAGGGGGCACAGCTATGGCTACACCTTC